The clone carrying this T cell receptor beta chain was recorded many times. The antigen is undetermined. The sample belongs to a study of prognosis after radiotherapy for stage I lung cancer. Study summary: The non-small cell lung cancer patients were all considered medically inoperable, with comorbidities accounting for this in 11 to 13 of them. Findings and caveats of the study: Reportedly, patients with and without metastases differed in TRBV and TRBJ gene usage.

Amplicons of TCR beta CDR3 were generated from genomic DNA by two-round multiplex PCR. Primers were specific to each TRBV and TRBJ gene in first-round PCR. TCRdb independently ran MiXCR on the multiplex PCR reads; one entry per CDR3 protein. The top ten clones hold roughly 35% of a sample with about 26,000 distinct CDR3 sequences, about 32% of them seen once. The CDR3 extends over 15 amino acids. V dropped 5 bases and J dropped 7; count of bases not matched to a gene: 9. Germline CDR1 and CDR2: MNHEY and SVGEGT. This specimen consisted of PBMCs, obtained before or after stereotactic body radiation therapy (not recorded which). The sequence was obtained from a donor at least 50 years old with non-small cell lung cancer. The chain recombines TRBV6-2 or TRBV6-3 with TRBJ2-1, with TRBD2 matching 9 bases. CDR3 residues: CASSEGRGGGNEQFF. DNA of the CDR3: TGTGCCAGCAGTGAGGGGCGGGGGGGCGGGAATGAGCAGTTCTTC.